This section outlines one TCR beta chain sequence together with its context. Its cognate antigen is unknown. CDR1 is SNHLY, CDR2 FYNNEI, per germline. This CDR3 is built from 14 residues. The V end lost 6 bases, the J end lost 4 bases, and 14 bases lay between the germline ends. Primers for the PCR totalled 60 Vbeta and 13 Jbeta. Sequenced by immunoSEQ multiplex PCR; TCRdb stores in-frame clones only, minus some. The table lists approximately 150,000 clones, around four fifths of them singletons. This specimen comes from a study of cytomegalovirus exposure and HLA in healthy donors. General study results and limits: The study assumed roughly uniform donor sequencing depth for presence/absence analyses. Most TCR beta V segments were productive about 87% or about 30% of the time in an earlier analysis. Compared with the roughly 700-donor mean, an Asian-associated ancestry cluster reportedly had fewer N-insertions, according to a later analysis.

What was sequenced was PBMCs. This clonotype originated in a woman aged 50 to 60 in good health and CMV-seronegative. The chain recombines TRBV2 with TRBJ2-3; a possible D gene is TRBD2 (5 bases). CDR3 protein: CASRYSGGPDTQYF. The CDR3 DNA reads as TGTGCCAGCAGGTATTCAGGCGGGCCAGATACGCAGTATTTT. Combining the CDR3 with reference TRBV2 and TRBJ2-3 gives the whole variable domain EPEVTQTPSHQVTQMGQEVILRCVPISNHLYFYWYRQILGQKVEFLVSFYNNEISEKSEIFDDQFSVERPDGSNFTLKIRSTKLEDSAMYFCASRYSGGPDTQYFGPGTRLTVL.